The T cell receptor (beta chain) under discussion was sequenced for a study of vaccination effects on CD4 cells after COVID-19. The CDR3 contains 12 residues. In germline, CDR1 is MNHEY, CDR2 SVGEGT. The V gene lost 5 bases and the J gene lost 5 bases, with 9 bases spanning the gap. Study observations and caveats: The study had few convalescent patients and no early post-infection timepoints.

Before any sequencing was done, the ViraFEST assay used viral peptide pools to expand antigen-specific CD4+ T cells. Isolation of CD4+ T cells took place after more than 9 days of culture. Vaccine recipients, nucleocapsid antibody negative, had no prior SARS-CoV-2 infection. A half-volume exchange with IL-2 medium occurred on days 3 and 7. The repertoire was sequenced with immunoSEQ multiplex PCR; TCRdb's copy has only in-frame clones and lacks some. The repertoire holds about 23,000 clones, with roughly 76% as singletons. Only a few counts were recorded for this clone. Its target is not known. The chain links TRBV6-2 or TRBV6-3 to TRBJ1-2; D unclear. This TCR came from a human donor who received a COVID-19 vaccine. Sequenced here: CD4+ T cells from PBMCs cultured with SARS-CoV-2 spike peptides, sampled before COVID-19 vaccination. In DNA, the CDR3 is TGTGCCAGCAGTGGCCAGATATATGGCTACACCTTC. Its protein is CASSGQIYGYTF.